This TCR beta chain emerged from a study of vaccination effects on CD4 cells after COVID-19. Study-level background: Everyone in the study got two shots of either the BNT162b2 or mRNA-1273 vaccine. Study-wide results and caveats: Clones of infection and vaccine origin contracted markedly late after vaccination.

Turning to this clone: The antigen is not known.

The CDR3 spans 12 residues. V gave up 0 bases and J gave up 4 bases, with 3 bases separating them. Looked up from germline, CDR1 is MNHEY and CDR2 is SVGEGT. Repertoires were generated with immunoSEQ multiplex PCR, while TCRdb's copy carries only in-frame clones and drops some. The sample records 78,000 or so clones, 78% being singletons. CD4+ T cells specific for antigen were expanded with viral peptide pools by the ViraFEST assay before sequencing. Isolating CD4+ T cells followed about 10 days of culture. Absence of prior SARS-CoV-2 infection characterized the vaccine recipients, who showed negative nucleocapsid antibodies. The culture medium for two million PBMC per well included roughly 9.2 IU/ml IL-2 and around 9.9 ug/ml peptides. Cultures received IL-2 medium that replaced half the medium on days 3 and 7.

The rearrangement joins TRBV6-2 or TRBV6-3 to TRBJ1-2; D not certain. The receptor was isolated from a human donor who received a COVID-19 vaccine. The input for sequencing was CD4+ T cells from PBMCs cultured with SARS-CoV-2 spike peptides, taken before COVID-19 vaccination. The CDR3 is CASSYSGYGYTF. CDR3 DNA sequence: TGTGCCAGCAGTTACTCCGGCTATGGCTACACCTTC.